This TCR beta chain is drawn from a study of cytomegalovirus exposure and HLA in healthy donors. The CDR3 runs 14 residues. With 3 bases clipped from V and 7 bases from J, the junction kept 5 bases outside the gene matches. Germline-derived CDR1 and CDR2 are SNHLY and FYNNEI. Points from the study as a whole: In vitro confirmation showed a few CMV-associated chains to be CMV antigen specific.

Clones were read by immunoSEQ multiplex PCR, and TCRdb kept only the in-frame ones, dropping some. The table has roughly 73,000 clones, about 94% seen once. Points on this clone: Its specificity is unknown.

This TCR was recovered from a man in his late teens or twenties in good health and CMV-seropositive. The chain carries TRBV2 and TRBJ2-1; 8 bases agree with TRBD1. The source material was PBMCs. The CDR3 sequence is CASSEETGENEQFF. The DNA of the CDR3 is TGTGCCAGCAGTGAGGAGACAGGGGAAAATGAGCAGTTCTTC.